The T cell receptor (beta chain) described here comes from a study of neurological immune-mediated disorders. Study-level results: HTLV-1-associated myelopathy displayed the greatest TCR clonal expansion, and multiple sclerosis exhibited the smallest, lower than that of healthy controls. The expanded clones of different subjects shared no CDR3 amino acid sequences (suggesting private repertoires in all groups).

This clonotype was found many times. What it recognizes is unknown. The authors made cDNA by 5'RACE with 10-nucleotide random UMIs. TCRdb analysed the 5' RACE reads with MiXCR anew, one entry per CDR3 protein. The sample carries some 37,000 distinct CDR3 sequences, about 9.3% recorded once. Unsorted libraries used 2 million PBMCs kept at -80 degrees C. The V gene's germline CDR1 is DFQATT and CDR2 SNEGSKA (reference sequence). This CDR3 region has 15 residues. The V and J ends lost 7 bases and 0 bases respectively, with 15 bases between them. V is TRBV20-1 and J is TRBJ1-4; unclear D gene. Material: PBMCs. The receptor comes from a young woman with HTLV-1-associated myelopathy (HAM/TSP). The CDR3 protein is CSVWPPVATNEKLFF. CDR3 sequence (DNA): TGCAGTGTTTGGCCGCCGGTTGCAACTAATGAAAAACTGTTTTTT.